This record covers a single T cell receptor beta chain. Germline V lookup: CDR1 SGHNT, CDR2 YENEEA. The CDR3 consists of 18 residues. V gave up 1 base and J gave up 1 base; unmatched junction bases: 8. This sample was taken from a study of T-cell reconstitution after alpha-beta-depleted transplantation in children. It was with unique molecular identifiers that the TCRbeta library was prepared. TCRdb ran MiXCR on the PCR reads and lists one entry per CDR3 protein. Of about 230,000 distinct CDR3 sequences listed, 8% to 9.5% are singletons. The sequence was obtained from a human donor who donated a stem cell graft to a child with acute lymphoblastic leukemia. The chain employs TRBV11-3 and TRBJ2-1; the match to TRBD2 covers 9 bases. Material: PBMCs from the stem cell graft donor, obtained from the stem cell graft. CDR3 loop: CASSLGGNSGGSYNEQFF. Here the CDR3 DNA reads TGTGCCAGCAGCTTAGGAGGAAATAGCGGGGGTTCCTACAATGAGCAGTTCTTC. Combining the CDR3 with reference TRBV11-3 and TRBJ2-1 gives the whole variable domain EAGVVQSPRYKIIEKKQPVAFWCNPISGHNTLYWYLQNLGQGPELLIRYENEEAVDDSQLPKDRFSAERLKGVDSTLKIQPAELGDSAVYLCASSLGGNSGGSYNEQFFGPGTRLTVL.